This TCR beta chain derives from a study of vaccination effects on CD4 cells after COVID-19. The wider study: Vaccination of participants consisted of two doses of either the BNT162b2 or mRNA-1273 vaccine.

Assay: immunoSEQ multiplex PCR; the TCRdb copy retains only in-frame clones and omits some. The sample yields 20,000 to 25,000 clones, approximately 70% seen once. Study results and limitations: By a late point after vaccination, infection- and vaccine-induced clones had shrunk markedly through clonal contraction.

This clone showed up just a few times. Antigen: not known. After expansion with viral peptide pools in the ViraFEST assay, antigen-specific CD4+ T cells were sequenced. Following culture for around 9 days, CD4+ T cells were isolated. The material sequenced was CD4+ T cells from PBMCs cultured with HCoV-229E spike peptides, taken before COVID-19 vaccination. The sequence was collected from a human donor who received a COVID-19 vaccine.

In DNA form, the CDR3 reads TGCAGCGTCGGACAGGGGACCCCCCCTGAGCAGTTCTTC. This translates into CSVGQGTPPEQFF. V usage is TRBV29-1 and J usage is TRBJ2-1, with 9 bases identical to TRBD1. Germline V gene lookup returns CDR1 SQVTM and CDR2 ANQGSEA. The trim removed 6 bases at V and 9 bases at J, leaving 9 bases unmatched. This CDR3 contains 13 residues.